This TCR beta chain was sequenced in a study of T-cell reconstitution after alpha-beta-depleted transplantation in children. V lost 3 bases and J lost 9, with 12 bases in between. Germline lookup yields CDR1 SGHVS and CDR2 FQNEAQ. The CDR3 contains 13 residues. A library of TCRbeta sequences, prepared with unique molecular identifiers, was generated. Via MiXCR, TCRdb re-called the PCR reads, giving one row per CDR3 protein. The sample lists about 360,000 distinct CDR3 sequences; about an eighth were seen once. This clonotype was obtained from a human donor who donated a stem cell graft to a child with Fanconi anemia. The sequencing here drew on PBMCs, taken from the stem cell graft. V and J are TRBV7-8 and TRBJ1-5; the D gene is possibly TRBD1 (5 bases). CDR3 bases: TGTGCCAGCAGCTTGGTGGGGGATTCGCCCCAGCATTTT. Translation gives CASSLVGDSPQHF.